This T cell receptor (beta chain) derives from a study of blood T cell repertoires in COVID-19 (TCRdb year 2020). Notes on the research overall: The collaborator samples originated in the United States, Italy and Spain and spanned the acute and convalescent phases of COVID-19. The material from the prospective study consisted of cDNA or gDNA derived from T cells, B-cell-depleted T cells, or PBMCs. The dataset comprised deeply sampled blood TCRbeta repertoires from subjects exposed to, actively infected with, or recovered from COVID-19. The repertoires were released in a freely available public database intended as a resource for research on the immune response to SARS-CoV-2. The samples were drawn from two sources: the first 160 participants of the ongoing ImmuneRACE study, and 1,254 subjects contributed by 6 global collaborators. A de-identified subject ID, COVID-19 status, age in years and sex were almost always included in the sample metadata. Where available, HLA class I and class II types were taken from metadata supplied by the sample provider and were not determined by assay-based typing. The paper's findings and limits, for the study overall: Clinical and demographic metadata were provided uncurated, with the amount varying by source and participant.

TCRbeta CDR3 regions were amplified from genomic DNA by means of the immunoSEQ Assay, a bias-controlled multiplex PCR. The published analysis was carried out like this. Nucleated cell counts per sample were estimated from amplification of reference gene primers within the assay. To quantify the absolute abundance of each unique TCRbeta CDR3 rearrangement, sequence reads were collapsed and filtered. For each sample, productive Simpson clonality was calculated as the square root of Simpson's diversity index across productive rearrangements. This is the immuneACCESS table as TCRdb keeps it, with only in-frame sequences that have V and J called. A part of the clones is gone; compared with another copy, unresolved V genes explain less than half, and the rest is unexplained. The V and J calls and clone size are taken from that table; D and trimming were inferred from the DNA. Within this sample are around 100,000 clones, with over 65% of them counted one time only. The top ten hold approximately 12% of the sample.

In the case of this clone: Which antigen it targets is not known. No base quality information exists; no much larger clone differs at one position.

From cysteine to phenylalanine, the CDR3 is 13 amino acids long. The only DNA kept is the CDR3, 39 bases in frame from the first base. Sequences MNHEY (CDR1) and SMNVEV (CDR2) are obtained from the germline V gene (reference sequence). Cut back by 4 bases and 5 bases, the V and J ends lie 11 bases apart. Collaborating institutions collected whole blood in K2EDTA tubes following their own protocols. For TCRbeta analysis, collaborators shipped samples as frozen whole blood, isolated PBMCs, or DNA extracted from either of those sample types. The sequenced sample consisted of peripheral blood. This TCR came from a human donor in a cohort sampled during active COVID-19. The chain couples TRBV27 to TRBJ1-1; no confident D gene assignment can be made. The CDR3 region has the sequence CASSSIPTTEAFF. The nucleotide sequence is TGTGCCAGCAGTTCAATACCGACAACTGAAGCTTTCTTT.